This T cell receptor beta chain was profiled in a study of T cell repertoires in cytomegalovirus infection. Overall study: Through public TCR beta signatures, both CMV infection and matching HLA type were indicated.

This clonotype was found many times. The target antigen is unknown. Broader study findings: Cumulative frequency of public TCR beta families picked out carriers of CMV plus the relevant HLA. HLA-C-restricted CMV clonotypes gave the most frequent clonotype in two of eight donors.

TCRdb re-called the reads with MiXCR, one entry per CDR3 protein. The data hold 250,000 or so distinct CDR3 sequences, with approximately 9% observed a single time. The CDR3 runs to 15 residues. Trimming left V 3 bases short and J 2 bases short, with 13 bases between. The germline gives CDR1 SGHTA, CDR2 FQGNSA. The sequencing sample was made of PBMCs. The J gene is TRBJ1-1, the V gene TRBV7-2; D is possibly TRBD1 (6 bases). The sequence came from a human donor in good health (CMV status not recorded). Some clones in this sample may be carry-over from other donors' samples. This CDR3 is CASSFGGAGNTEAFF. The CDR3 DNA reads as TGTGCCAGCAGCTTCGGGGGGGCTGGAAACACTGAAGCTTTCTTT.